This TCR beta chain was retrieved from a study of blood T cell repertoires in COVID-19. Study-wide context: The United States, Italy and Spain supplied acute and convalescent COVID-19 samples.

Per the original methods: Reference gene primers were amplified, and this amplification served to estimate nucleated cell counts. TCRdb's copy holds only in-frame clones and misses some; the assay was immunoSEQ multiplex PCR. V and J calls and clone size come straight from that table; D and trimming were deduced from the DNA. Altogether more than 85,000 clones are present, 70% to 90% being singletons, with the ten largest covering 4% to 5.5%. Germline V gives CDR1 SGHRS, CDR2 YFSETQ. The CDR3 loop spans 11 amino acids. The V end was cut by 4 bases, the J end by 3 bases, with 3 bases between. The origin of this receptor is a man in his 70s with acute or convalescent COVID-19. The specimen sequenced was peripheral blood. V gene TRBV5-1 combines with J gene TRBJ2-3; D ambiguous. The CDR3 spells CASSQTDTQYF. The CDR3 DNA is TGCGCCAGCAGCCAGACAGATACGCAGTATTTT. The full variable domain, completed using reference TRBV5-1 and TRBJ2-3, is KAGVTQTPRYLIKTRGQQVTLSCSPISGHRSVSWYQQTPGQGLQFLFEYFSETQRNKGNFPGRFSGRQFSNSRSEMNVSTLELGDSALYLCASSQTDTQYFGPGTRLTVL.